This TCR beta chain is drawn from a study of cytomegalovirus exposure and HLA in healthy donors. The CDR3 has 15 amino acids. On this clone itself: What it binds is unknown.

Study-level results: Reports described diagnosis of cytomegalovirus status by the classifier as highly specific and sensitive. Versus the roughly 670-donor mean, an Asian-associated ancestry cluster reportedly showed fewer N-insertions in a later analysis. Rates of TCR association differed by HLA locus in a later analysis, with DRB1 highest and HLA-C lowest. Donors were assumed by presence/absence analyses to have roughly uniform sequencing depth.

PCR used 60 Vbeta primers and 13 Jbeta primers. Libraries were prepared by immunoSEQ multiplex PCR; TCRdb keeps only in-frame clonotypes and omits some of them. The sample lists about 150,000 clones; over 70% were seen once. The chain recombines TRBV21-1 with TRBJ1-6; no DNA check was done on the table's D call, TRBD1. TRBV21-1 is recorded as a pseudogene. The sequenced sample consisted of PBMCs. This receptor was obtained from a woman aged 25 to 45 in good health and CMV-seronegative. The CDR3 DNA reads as TGTGCCAGCAGGGGAAAGGGGACCTATAATTCACCCCTCCACTTT. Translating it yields CASRGKGTYNSPLHF.